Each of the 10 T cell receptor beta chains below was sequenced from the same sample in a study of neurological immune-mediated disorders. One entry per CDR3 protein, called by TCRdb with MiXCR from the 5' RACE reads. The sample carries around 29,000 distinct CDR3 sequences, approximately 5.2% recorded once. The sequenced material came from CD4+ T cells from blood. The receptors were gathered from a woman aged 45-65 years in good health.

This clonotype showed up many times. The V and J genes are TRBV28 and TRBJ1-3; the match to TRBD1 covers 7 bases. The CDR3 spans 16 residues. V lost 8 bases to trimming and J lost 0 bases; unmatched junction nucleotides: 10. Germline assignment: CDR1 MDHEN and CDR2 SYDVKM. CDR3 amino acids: CASLSPGQRSGNTIYF. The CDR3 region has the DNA TGTGCCAGCCTAAGTCCGGGACAGCGCTCTGGAAACACCATATATTTT.

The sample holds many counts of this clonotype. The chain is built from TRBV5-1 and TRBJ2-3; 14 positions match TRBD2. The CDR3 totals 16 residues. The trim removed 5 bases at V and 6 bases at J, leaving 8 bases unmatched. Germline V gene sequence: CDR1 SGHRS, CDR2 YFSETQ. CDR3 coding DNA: TGCGCCAGCAGACAGGGACTAGCGGGAGCCGCGGATACGCAGTATTTT. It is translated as CASRQGLAGAADTQYF.

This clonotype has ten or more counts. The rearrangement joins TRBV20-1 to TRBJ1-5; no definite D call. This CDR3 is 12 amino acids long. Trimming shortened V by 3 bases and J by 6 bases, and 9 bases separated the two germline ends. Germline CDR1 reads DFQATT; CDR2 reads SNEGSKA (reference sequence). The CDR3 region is CSASTEVQPQHF. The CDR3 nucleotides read TGCAGTGCTAGTACAGAAGTTCAGCCCCAGCATTTT.

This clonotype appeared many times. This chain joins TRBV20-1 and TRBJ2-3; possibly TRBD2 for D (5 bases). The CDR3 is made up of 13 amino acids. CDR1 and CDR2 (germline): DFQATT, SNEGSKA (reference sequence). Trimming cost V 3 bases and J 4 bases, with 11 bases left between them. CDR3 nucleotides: TGCAGTGCTAGGGAGGCCCCCCCAGATACGCAGTATTTT. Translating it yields CSAREAPPDTQYF.

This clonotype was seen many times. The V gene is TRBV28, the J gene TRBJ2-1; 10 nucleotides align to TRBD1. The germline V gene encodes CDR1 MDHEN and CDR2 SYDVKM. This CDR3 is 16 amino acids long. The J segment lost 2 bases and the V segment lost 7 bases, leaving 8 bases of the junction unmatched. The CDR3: CASNTPGQGAYNEQFF. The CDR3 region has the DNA TGTGCCAGCAATACCCCCGGACAGGGGGCCTACAATGAGCAGTTCTTC.

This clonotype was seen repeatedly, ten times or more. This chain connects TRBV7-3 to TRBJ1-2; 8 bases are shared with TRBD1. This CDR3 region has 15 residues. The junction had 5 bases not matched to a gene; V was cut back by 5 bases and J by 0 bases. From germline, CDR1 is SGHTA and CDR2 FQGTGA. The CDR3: CASSTGTGPNYGYTF. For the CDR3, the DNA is TGTGCCAGCAGCACCGGGACAGGACCTAACTATGGCTACACCTTC.

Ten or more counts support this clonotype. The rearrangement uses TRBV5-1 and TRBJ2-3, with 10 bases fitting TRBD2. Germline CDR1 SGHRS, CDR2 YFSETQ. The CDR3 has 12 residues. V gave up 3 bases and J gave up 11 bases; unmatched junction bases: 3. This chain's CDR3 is CASSSGTSVQYF. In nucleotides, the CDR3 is TGCGCCAGCAGCTCCGGGACTAGCGTGCAGTATTTT.

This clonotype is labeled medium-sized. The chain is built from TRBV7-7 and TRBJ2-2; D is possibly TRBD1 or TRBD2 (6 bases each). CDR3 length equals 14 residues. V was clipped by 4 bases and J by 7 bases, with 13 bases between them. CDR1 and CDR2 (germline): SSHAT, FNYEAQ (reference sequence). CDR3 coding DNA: TGTGCCAGCAGCTGGACAGCGGGTGGCGGGGAGCTGTTTTTT. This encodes CASSWTAGGGELFF.

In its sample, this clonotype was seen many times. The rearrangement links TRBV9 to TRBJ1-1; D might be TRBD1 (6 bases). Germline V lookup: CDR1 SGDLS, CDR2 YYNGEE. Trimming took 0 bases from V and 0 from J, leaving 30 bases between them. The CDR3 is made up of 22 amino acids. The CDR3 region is CASSVATPFWAGANVMNTEAFF. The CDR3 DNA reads TGTGCCAGCAGCGTAGCTACCCCATTTTGGGCAGGGGCGAATGTCATGAACACTGAAGCTTTCTTT.

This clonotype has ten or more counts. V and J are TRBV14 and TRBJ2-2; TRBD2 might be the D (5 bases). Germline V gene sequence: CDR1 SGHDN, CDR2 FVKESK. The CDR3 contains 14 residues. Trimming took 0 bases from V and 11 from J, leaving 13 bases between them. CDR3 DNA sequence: TGTGCCAGCAGCCAAGAAGTAAGGTCGGGAGAGCTGTTTTTT. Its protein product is CASSQEVRSGELFF.